The clone carrying this TCR beta chain has only one observation. As yet, its antigen is unknown. Repeated repertoire sampling spanned the course of chemoradiotherapy. The data were obtained in a study of chemoradiotherapy in HPV16-positive cancers. On the study more broadly: Functional T-cell assays on a couple of HPV16-positive patients' cells defined candidate HPV-specific clones and common TCR motifs. Notes on the study in general: During treatment, candidate HPV-specific clones and E7-related motifs expanded in tumor. Better recurrence-free survival went with HPV-responsive T-cell expansion in HPV16-positive patients.

TCRdb's table, derived via immunoSEQ multiplex PCR, lists solely in-frame clones and lacks some. This table has fewer than 2,000 clones, roughly 70% appearing once. CDR3 size: 14 residues. Trimming stripped 4 bases from V and 3 bases from J, with 10 bases between. Germline CDR1 reads MNHNY; CDR2 reads SVGAGI (reference sequence). The source material was tumor tissue, sampled from a patient who underwent chemoradiotherapy. This clonotype was obtained from a human donor with HPV-associated anogenital cancer. J is TRBJ2-1 and V is TRBV6-6; D is ambiguous. The CDR3 DNA reads as TGTGCCAGCAGTTTAGGCAGCCTCTACAATGAGCAGTTCTTC. It encodes CASSLGSLYNEQFF.